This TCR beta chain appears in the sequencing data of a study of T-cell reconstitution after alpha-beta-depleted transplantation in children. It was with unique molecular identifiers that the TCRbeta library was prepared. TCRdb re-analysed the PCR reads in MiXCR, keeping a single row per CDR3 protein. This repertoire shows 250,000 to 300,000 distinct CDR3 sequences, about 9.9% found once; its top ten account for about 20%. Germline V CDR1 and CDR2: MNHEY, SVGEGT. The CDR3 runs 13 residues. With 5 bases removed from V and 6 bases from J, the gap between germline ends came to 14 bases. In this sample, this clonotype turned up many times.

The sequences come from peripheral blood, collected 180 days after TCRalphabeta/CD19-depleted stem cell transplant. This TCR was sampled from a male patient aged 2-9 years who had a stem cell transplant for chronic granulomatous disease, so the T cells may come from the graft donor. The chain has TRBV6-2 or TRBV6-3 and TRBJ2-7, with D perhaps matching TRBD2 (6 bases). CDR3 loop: CASSLLGGSEQYF. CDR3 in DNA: TGTGCCAGCAGTCTCCTGGGGGGATCCGAGCAGTACTTC.